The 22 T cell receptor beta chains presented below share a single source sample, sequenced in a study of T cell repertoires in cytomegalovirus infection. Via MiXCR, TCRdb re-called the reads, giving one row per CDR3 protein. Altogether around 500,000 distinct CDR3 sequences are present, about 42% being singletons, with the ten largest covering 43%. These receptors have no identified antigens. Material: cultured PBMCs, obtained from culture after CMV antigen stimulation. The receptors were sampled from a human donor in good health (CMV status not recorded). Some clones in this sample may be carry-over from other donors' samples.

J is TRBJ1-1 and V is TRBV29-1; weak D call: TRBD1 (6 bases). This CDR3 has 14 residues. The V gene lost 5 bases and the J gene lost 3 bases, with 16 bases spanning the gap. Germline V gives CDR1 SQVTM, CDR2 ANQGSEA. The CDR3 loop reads CSVKNRVADTEAFF. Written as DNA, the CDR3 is TGCAGCGTTAAAAACAGGGTGGCGGACACTGAAGCTTTCTTT.

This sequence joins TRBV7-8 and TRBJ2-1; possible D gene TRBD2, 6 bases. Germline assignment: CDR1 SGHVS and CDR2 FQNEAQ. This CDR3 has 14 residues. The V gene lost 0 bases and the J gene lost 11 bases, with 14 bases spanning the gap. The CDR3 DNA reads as TGTGCCAGCAGCTTAGCTCGGATGGGAGGAAAGCAGTTCTTC. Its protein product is CASSLARMGGKQFF.

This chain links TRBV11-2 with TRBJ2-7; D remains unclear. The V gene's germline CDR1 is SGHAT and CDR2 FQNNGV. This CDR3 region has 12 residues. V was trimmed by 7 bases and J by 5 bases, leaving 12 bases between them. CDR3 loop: CASTGYGDEQYF. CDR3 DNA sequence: TGTGCCAGCACCGGCTACGGAGACGAGCAGTACTTC.

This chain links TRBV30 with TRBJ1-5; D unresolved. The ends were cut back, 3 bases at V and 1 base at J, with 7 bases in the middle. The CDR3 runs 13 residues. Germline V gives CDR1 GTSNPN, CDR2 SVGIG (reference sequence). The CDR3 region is CAWSTRSNQPQHF. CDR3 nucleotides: TGTGCCTGGAGCACAAGGAGCAATCAGCCCCAGCATTTT. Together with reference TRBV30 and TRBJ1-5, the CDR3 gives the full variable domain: SQTIHQWPATLVQPVGSPLSLECTVEGTSNPNLYWYRQAAGRGLQLLFYSVGIGQISSEVPQNLSASRPQDRQFILSSKKLLLSDSGFYLCAWSTRSNQPQHFGDGTRLSIL.

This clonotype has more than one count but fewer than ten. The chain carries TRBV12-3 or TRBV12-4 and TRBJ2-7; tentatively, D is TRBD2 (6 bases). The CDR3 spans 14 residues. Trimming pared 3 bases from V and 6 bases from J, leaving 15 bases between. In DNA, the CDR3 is TGTGCCAGCAGTTTTGGCGGGTGGGGGGTCGAGCAGTACTTC. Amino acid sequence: CASSFGGWGVEQYF.

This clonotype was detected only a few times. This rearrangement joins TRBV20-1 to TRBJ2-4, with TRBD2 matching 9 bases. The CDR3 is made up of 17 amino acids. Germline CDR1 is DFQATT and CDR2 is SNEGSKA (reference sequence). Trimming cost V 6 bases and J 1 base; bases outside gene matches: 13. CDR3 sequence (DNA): TGCAGTGCCTTAGGGGGTAGCGGGAGTTCGGCCAAAAACATTCAGTACTTC. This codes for CSALGGSGSSAKNIQYF.

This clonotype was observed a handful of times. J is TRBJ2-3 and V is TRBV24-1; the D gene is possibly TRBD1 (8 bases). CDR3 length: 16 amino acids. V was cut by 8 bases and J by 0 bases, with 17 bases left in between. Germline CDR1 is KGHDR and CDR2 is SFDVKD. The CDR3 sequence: CATIERDRISTDTQYF. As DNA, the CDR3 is TGTGCCACCATTGAGCGGGACAGGATTAGCACAGATACGCAGTATTTT.

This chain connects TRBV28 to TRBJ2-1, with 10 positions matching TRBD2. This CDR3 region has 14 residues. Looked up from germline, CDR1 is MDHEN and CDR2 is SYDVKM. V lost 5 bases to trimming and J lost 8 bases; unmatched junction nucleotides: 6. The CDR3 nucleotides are TGTGCCAGCAGTGACGTCAGCGGGGGGGATGAGCAGTTCTTC. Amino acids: CASSDVSGGDEQFF.

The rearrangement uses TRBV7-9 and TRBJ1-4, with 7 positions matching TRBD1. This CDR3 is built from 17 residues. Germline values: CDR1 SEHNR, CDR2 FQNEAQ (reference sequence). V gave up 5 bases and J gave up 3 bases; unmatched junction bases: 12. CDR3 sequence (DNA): TGTGCCAGCAGCCTACGAGATACAGGGGCGCCTAATGAAAAACTGTTTTTT. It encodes CASSLRDTGAPNEKLFF.

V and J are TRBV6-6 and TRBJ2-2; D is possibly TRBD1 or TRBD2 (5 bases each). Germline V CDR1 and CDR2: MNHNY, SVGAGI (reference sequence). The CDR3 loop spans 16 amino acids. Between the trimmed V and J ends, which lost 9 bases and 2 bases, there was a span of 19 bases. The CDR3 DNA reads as TGTGCCAGTAGTAGTCCCCGGGACGGAAACACCGGGGAGCTGTTTTTT. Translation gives CASSSPRDGNTGELFF.

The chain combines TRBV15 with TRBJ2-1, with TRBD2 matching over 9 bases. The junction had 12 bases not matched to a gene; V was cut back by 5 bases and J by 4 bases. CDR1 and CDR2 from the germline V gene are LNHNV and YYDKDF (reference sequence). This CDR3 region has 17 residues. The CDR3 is CATSRRLSSGAYNEQFF. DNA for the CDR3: TGTGCCACCAGCCGAAGACTTTCTAGCGGGGCTTACAATGAGCAGTTCTTC.

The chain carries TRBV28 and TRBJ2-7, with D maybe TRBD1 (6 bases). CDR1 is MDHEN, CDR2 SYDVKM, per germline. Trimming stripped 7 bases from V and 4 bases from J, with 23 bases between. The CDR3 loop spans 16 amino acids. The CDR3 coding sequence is TGTGCCAGCACCGCCCCCGGGACACGCGGCGCGTACGAGCAGTACTTC. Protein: CASTAPGTRGAYEQYF.

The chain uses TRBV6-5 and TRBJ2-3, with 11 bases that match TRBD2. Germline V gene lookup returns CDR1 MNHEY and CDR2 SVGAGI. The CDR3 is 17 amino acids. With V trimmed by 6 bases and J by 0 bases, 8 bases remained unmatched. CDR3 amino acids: CASSRGTSGWSTDTQYF. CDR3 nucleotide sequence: TGTGCCAGCAGCCGCGGGACTAGCGGATGGAGCACAGATACGCAGTATTTT.

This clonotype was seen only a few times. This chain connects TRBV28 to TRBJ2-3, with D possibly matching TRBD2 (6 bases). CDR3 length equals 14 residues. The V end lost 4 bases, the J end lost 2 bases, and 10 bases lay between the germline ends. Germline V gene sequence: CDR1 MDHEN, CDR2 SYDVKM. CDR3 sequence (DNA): TGTGCCAGCAGTTATACGGGGGACACAGATACGCAGTATTTT. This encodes CASSYTGDTDTQYF. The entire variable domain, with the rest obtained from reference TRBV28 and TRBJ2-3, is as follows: DVKVTQSSRYLVKRTGEKVFLECVQDMDHENMFWYRQDPGLGLRLIYFSYDVKMKEKGDIPEGYSVSREKKERFSLILESASTNQTSMYLCASSYTGDTDTQYFGPGTRLTVL.

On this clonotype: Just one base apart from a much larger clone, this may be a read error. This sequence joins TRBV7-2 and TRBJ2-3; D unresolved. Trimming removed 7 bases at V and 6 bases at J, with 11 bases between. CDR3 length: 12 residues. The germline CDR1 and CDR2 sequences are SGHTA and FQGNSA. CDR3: CASNPRWDTQYF. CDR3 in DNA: TGTGCCAGCAACCCCCGATGGGATACGCAGTATTTT.

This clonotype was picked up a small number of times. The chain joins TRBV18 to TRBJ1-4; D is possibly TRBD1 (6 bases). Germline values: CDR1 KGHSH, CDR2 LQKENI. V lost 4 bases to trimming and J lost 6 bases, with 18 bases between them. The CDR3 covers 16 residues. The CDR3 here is CASSRQGPPSHEKLFF. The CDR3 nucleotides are TGTGCCAGCTCACGTCAGGGGCCACCCTCCCATGAAAAACTGTTTTTT.

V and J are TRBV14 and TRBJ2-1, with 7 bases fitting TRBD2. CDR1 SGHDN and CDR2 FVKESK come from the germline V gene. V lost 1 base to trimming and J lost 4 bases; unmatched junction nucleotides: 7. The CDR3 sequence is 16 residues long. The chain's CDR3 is CASSQGGGSRYNEQFF. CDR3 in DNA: TGTGCCAGCAGCCAAGGGGGGGGTAGTCGGTACAATGAGCAGTTCTTC.

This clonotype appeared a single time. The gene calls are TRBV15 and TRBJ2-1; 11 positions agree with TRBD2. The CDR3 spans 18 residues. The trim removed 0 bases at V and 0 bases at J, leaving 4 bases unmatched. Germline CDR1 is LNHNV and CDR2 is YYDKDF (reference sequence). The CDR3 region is CATSRDVLAGDSYNEQFF. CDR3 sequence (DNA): TGTGCCACCAGCAGAGATGTACTAGCGGGGGACTCCTACAATGAGCAGTTCTTC.

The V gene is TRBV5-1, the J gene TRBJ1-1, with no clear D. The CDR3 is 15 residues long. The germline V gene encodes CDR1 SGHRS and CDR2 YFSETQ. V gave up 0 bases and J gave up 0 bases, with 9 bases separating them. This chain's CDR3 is CASSLGVLMNTEAFF. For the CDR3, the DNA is TGCGCCAGCAGCTTGGGGGTCTTGATGAACACTGAAGCTTTCTTT. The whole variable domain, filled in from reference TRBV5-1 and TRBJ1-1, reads KAGVTQTPRYLIKTRGQQVTLSCSPISGHRSVSWYQQTPGQGLQFLFEYFSETQRNKGNFPGRFSGRQFSNSRSEMNVSTLELGDSALYLCASSLGVLMNTEAFFGQGTRLTVV.

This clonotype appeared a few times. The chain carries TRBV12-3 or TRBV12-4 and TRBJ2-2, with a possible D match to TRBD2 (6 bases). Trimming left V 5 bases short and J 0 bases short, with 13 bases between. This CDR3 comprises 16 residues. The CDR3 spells CASSPLRDPNTGELFF. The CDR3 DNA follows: TGTGCCAGCAGTCCCCTGCGGGACCCGAACACCGGGGAGCTGTTTTTT.

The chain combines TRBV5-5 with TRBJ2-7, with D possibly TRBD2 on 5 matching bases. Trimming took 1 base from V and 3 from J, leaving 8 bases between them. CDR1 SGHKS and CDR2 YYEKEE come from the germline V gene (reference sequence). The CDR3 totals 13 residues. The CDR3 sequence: CASSLLALYEQYF. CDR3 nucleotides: TGTGCCAGCAGCTTGCTAGCCCTCTACGAGCAGTACTTC.

For the CDR3, the DNA is TGTGCTAGTGGTTTGGGGGGACAGGGGGCTGAAGCTTTCTTT. This codes for CASGLGGQGAEAFF. The chain couples TRBV12-5 to TRBJ1-1; TRBD1 matches at 11 bases. V lost 1 base and J lost 6; bases outside the gene matches: 1. Looked up from germline, CDR1 is LGHNT and CDR2 is FRNRAP. The CDR3 runs 14 residues.